This T cell receptor (beta chain) was sequenced for a study of T cell responses to AZD1222 COVID-19 vaccine. Study conclusions and caveats: At study baseline, merely six AZD1222 recipients were seropositive. Regions 160-218 and 743-854 held dominance among vaccine-associated CD4 TCRs, which spanned spike.

This clone was observed a handful of times. As yet, its antigen is unknown. This table comes from immunoSEQ multiplex PCR, and its TCRdb copy is limited to in-frame clones, with some not included. The data show roughly 150,000 clones, around 85% seen once. The sequencing here drew on peripheral blood, taken 28 days after the second AZD1222 dose. This sequence originates from an adult who received the AZD1222 COVID-19 vaccine.

CDR3 amino acids: CASSSQGANTEAFF. The CDR3 DNA reads TGCGCCAGCAGCTCCCAGGGGGCGAACACTGAAGCTTTCTTT. This chain joins TRBV5-1 and TRBJ1-1; the match to TRBD1 covers 8 bases. Germline V gene data show CDR1 as SGHRS and CDR2 as YFSETQ. J lost 1 base, V lost 3 bases, and 2 bases had no gene match. The CDR3 sequence is 14 residues long.